The subject of this entry is one T cell receptor beta chain. Its antigen is currently unknown. Other DNA sequences of this sample code for an identical CDR3. These data originate in a study of cytomegalovirus exposure and HLA in healthy donors. PCR amplification relied on 60 Vbeta primers (plus 13 Jbeta primers). The repertoire was sequenced with immunoSEQ multiplex PCR; TCRdb's copy has only in-frame clones and lacks some. Altogether about 280,000 clones are present, around 90% being singletons, with the ten largest covering approximately 2.2%. Overall study results and limits: Later examination showed HLA-associated TCR beta chains had greater clonal expansion than equally common others.

The receptor's source is a woman between 18 and 29 years old in good health and CMV-seronegative. Sample: PBMCs.

CDR3 residues: CASSVGSGGSSYNEQFF. Written as DNA, the CDR3 is TGTGCCAGCAGCGTTGGTAGCGGGGGAAGCTCCTACAATGAGCAGTTCTTC. The chain recombines TRBV9 with TRBJ2-1, with 9 bases lining up with TRBD2. CDR3 length equals 17 residues. The V and J ends lost 2 bases and 0 bases, in that order; junction bases with no gene match: 6. CDR1 and CDR2 from the germline V gene are SGDLS and YYNGEE.